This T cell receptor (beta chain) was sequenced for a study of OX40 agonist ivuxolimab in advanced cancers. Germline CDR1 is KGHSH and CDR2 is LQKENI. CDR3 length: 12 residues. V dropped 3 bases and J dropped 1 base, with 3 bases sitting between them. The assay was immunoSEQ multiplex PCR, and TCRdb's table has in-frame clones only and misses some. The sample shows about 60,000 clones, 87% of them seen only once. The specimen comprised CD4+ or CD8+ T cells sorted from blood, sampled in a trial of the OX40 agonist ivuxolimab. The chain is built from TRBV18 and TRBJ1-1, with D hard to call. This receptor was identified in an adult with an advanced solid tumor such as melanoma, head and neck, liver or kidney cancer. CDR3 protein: CASSPRNTEAFF. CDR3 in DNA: TGTGCCAGCTCACCTCGGAACACTGAAGCTTTCTTT.